This T cell receptor beta chain is drawn from a study of Ad26.COV2.S vaccination and SARS-CoV-2 variants. Whole-study context: In the study, Ad26.COV2.S was injected intramuscularly once, or twice 56 days apart. Study-wide results and caveats: Quantification of TCR breadth and depth may have yielded underestimates of total T cell responses.

Trimming took off 0 bases at V and 2 bases at J, with 19 bases between the two ends. Germline V CDR1 and CDR2: SGDLS, YYNGEE. The CDR3 runs 18 residues. Concerning this clone: No antigen is known for it.

Here immunoSEQ multiplex PCR was the method, and the copy in TCRdb shows in-frame clones only, minus some. The data show 410,000 or so clones, about 93% seen once. The sample's treatment: 15 to 20 received Ad26.COV2.S at low or high dose, single or two shots; a few received placebo; per-sample allocation not given. The samples were gathered on day 63 after the first injection of vaccine or placebo. It was an adult aged 18-55 years in Boston who was the donor. It was Wuhan-strain SARS-CoV-2 spike that the Ad26 vaccine vector expressed. The V gene is TRBV9, the J gene TRBJ2-3; a weak D match, TRBD1 (6 bases). This clonotype was sampled from a person aged 18-65 years who received the Ad26.COV2.S COVID-19 vaccine or a placebo. This specimen consisted of peripheral blood, obtained in a trial of Ad26.COV2.S vaccine versus placebo. CDR3 in amino acids: CASSVEGKGQRVTDTQYF. In DNA form, the CDR3 reads TGTGCCAGCAGCGTAGAGGGTAAAGGACAGAGAGTCACAGATACGCAGTATTTT.